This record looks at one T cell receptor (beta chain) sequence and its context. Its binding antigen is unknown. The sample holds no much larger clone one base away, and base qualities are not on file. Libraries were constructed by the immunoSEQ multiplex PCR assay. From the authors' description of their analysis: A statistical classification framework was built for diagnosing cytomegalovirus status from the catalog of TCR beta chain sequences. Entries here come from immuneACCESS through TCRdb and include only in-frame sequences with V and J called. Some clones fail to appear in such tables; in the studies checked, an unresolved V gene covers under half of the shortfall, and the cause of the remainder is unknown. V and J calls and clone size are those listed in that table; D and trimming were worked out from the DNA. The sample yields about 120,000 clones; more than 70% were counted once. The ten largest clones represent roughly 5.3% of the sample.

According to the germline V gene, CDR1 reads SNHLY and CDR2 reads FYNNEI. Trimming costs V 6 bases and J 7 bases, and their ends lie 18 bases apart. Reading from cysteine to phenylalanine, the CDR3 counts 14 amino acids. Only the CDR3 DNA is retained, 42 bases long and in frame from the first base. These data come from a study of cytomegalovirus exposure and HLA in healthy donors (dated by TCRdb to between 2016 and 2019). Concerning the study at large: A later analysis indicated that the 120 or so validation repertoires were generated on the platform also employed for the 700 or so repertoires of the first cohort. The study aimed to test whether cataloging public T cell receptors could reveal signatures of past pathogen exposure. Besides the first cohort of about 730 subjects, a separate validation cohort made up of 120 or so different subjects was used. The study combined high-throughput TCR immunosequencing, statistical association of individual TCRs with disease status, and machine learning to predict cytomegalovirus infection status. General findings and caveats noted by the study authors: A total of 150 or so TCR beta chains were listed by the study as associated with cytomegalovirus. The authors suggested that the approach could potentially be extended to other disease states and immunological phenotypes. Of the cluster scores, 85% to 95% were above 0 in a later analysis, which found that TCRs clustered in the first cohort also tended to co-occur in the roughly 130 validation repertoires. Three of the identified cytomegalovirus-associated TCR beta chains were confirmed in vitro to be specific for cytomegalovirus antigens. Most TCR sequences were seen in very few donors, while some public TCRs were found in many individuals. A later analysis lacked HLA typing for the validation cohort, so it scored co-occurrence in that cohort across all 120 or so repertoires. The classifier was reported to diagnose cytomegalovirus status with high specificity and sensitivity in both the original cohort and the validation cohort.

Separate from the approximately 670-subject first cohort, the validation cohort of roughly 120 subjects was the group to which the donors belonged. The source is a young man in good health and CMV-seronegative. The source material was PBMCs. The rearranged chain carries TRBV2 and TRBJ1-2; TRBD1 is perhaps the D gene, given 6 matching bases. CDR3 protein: CASRRGGSYGGYTF. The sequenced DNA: TGTGCCAGCAGGAGGGGGGGGTCCTATGGTGGCTACACCTTC. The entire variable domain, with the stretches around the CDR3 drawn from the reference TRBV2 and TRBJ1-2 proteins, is EPEVTQTPSHQVTQMGQEVILRCVPISNHLYFYWYRQILGQKVEFLVSFYNNEISEKSEIFDDQFSVERPDGSNFTLKIRSTKLEDSAMYFCASRRGGSYGGYTFGSGTRLTVV.